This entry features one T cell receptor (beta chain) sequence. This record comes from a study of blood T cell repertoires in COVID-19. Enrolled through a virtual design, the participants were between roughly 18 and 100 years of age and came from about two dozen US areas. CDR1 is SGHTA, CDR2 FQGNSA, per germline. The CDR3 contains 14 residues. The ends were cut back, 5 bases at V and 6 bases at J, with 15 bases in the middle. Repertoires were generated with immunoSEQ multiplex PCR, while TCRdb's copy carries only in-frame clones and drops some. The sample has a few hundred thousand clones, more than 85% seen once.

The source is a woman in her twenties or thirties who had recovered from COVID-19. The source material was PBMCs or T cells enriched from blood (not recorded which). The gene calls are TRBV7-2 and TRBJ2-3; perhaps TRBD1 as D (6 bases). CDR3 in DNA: TGTGCCAGCAGCCCCGGGATAGGGGGTGATACGCAGTATTTT. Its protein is CASSPGIGGDTQYF. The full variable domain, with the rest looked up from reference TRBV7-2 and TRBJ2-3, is GAGVSQSPSNKVTEKGKDVELRCDPISGHTALYWYRQSLGQGLEFLIYFQGNSAPDKSGLPSDRFSAERTGGSVSTLTIQRTQQEDSAVYLCASSPGIGGDTQYFGPGTRLTVL.